This T cell receptor beta chain comes out of a study of OX40 agonist ivuxolimab in advanced cancers. General study findings and limits: Expanded peripheral T-cell antigen specificity went undetermined. The study found that CD8+ T cells averaged more expanded clones than CD4+. The CD4+ and CD8+ T cells in the blood had expanded clonally by week 6 at 0.1 to 3.0 mg/kg.

Germline values: CDR1 DFQATT, CDR2 SNEGSKA (reference sequence). Trimming took off 7 bases at V and 12 bases at J, with 16 bases between the two ends. The CDR3 is 11 residues long. Measured with immunoSEQ multiplex PCR; TCRdb has only the in-frame clones, and not every one. The profile shows some 57,000 clones, around 90% of them singletons. At baseline, cycle 4 day 1, and cycle 7 day 1, blood was sampled. With regard to this clone: As yet, its antigen is unknown.

The chain couples TRBV20-1 to TRBJ2-4, with D perhaps assigned TRBD1 or TRBD2 (6 bases each). This specimen was CD4+ or CD8+ T cells sorted from blood, taken in a trial of the OX40 agonist ivuxolimab. This clonotype was sampled from an adult with an advanced solid tumor such as melanoma, head and neck, liver or kidney cancer. CDR3 sequence: CSVPRGATQYF. CDR3 DNA sequence: TGCAGTGTCCCGAGGGGGGCGACTCAGTACTTC.